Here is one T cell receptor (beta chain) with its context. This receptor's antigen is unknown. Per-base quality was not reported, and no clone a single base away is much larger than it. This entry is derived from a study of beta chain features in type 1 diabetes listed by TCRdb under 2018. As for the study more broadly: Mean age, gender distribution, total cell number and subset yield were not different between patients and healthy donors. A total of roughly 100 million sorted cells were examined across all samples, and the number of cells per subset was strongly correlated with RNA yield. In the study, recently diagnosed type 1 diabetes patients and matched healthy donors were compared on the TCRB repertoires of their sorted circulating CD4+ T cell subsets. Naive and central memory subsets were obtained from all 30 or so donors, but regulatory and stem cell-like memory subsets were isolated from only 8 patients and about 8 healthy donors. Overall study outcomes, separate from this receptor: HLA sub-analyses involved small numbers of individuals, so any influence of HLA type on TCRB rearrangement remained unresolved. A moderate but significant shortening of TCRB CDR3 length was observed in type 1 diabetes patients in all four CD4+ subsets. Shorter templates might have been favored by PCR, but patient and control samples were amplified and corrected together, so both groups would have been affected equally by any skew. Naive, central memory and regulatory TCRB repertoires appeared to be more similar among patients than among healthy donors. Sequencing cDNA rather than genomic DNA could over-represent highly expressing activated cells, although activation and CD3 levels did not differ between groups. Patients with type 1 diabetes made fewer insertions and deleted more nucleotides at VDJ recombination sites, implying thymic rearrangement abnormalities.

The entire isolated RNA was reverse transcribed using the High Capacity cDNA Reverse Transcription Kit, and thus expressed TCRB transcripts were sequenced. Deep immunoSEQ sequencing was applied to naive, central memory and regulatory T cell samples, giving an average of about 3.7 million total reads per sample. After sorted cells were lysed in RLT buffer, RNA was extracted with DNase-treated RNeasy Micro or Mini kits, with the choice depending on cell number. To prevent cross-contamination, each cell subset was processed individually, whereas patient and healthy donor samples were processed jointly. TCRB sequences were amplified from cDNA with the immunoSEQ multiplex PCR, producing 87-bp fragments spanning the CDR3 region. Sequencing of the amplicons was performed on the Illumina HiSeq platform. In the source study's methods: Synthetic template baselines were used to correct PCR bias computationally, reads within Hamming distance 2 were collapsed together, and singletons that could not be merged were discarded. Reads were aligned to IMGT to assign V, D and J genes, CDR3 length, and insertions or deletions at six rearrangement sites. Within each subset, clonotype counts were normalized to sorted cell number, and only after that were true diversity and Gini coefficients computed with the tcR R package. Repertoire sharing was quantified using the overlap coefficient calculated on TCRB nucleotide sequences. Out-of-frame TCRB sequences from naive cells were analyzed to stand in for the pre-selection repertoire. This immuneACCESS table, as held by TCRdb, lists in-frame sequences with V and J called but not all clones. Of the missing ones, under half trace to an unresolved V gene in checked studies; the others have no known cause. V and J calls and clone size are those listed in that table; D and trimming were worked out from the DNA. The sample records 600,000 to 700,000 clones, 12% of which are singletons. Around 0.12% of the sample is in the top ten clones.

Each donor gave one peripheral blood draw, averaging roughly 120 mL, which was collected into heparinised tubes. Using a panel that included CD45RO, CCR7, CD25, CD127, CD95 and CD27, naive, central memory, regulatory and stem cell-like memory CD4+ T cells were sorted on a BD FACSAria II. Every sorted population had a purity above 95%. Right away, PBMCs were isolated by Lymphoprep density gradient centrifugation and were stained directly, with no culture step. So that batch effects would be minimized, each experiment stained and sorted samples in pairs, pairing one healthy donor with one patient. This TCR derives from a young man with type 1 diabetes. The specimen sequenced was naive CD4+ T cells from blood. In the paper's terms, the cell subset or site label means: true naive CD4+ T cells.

The sequenced DNA: TGTGCCAGCAGCCAAGGGCAGGGCGGGGATACGCAGTATTTT. Its protein product is CASSQGQGGDTQYF. Recombination connected TRBV4-2 to TRBJ2-3; the D match is possibly TRBD1 or TRBD2, with 5 bases aligned in each. There are 14 amino acids in the CDR3, from cysteine to phenylalanine inclusive. The kept DNA is CDR3 alone, 42 bases in frame from the first base. CDR1 and CDR2, looked up from the germline V gene, are LGHNA and YNFKEQ. The V and J ends are trimmed by 1 base and 6 bases, leaving 11 bases between them.